In this sample, the clone carrying this TCR beta chain turned up a few times. Its antigen is as yet unknown. Several immunoSEQ plates held equal portions of the genomic DNA taken from each subset. This table comes from immunoSEQ multiplex PCR, and its TCRdb copy is limited to in-frame clones, with some not included. The sample lists millions of clones, under 95% seen once, with roughly 1.8% in the top ten. The data are from a study of shared clonotypes between healthy human individuals. CDR1 SGDLS and CDR2 YYNGEE come from the germline V gene. This CDR3 contains 15 residues. V was clipped by 0 bases and J by 10 bases; unmatched bases: 8. Study outcomes and limitations: Sequencing depth was expected to affect clonotype sharing among donors. On the whole, naive subsets had larger estimated richness than memory subsets had.

Cells designated naive CD8 were CD45RO-negative and were positively selected for CCR7, with terminally differentiated effector memory CD45RA+ cells excluded. The donors were adults (healthy and HIV-negative) with no recent acute infections or vaccinations. Sequencing was carried out using naive CD8+ T cells from PBMCs. The chain has TRBV9 and TRBJ2-1; TRBD2 aligns across 9 bases. This sequence originates from a young man in good health. Some clones in this sample may be carry-over from other donors' samples. The CDR3 DNA follows: TGTGCCAGCAGCGTAGAGGGCGGGAGGGCCGACGAGCAGTTCTTC. Translating it yields CASSVEGGRADEQFF. Variable domain in full (rest from reference TRBV9 and TRBJ2-1): DSGVTQTPKHLITATGQRVTLRCSPRSGDLSVYWYQQSLDQGLQFLIQYYNGEERAKGNILERFSAQQFPDLHSELNLSSLELGDSALYFCASSVEGGRADEQFFGPGTRLTVL.